This TCR beta chain comes out of a study of T cell responses to AZD1222 COVID-19 vaccine. Germline values: CDR1 SGHAT, CDR2 FQNNGV. Trimming cost V 1 base and J 0 bases, with 10 bases left between them. The CDR3 totals 15 residues. Sequenced by immunoSEQ multiplex PCR; TCRdb stores in-frame clones only, minus some. The sample has tens of thousands of clones, about 94% seen once. The input for sequencing was peripheral blood, taken 28 days after the second AZD1222 dose. The TCR was taken from an adult who received the AZD1222 COVID-19 vaccine. The chain has TRBV11-2 and TRBJ2-7; TRBD1 might be the D (6 bases). The DNA for the CDR3 is TGTGCCAGCAGCTTAGGGACAGCCTACTCCTACGAGCAGTACTTC. Translated: CASSLGTAYSYEQYF.